The 21 T cell receptor beta chains below come from one sample, sequenced in a study of HIV-infected children after antiretroviral therapy interruption. The treatment is: PENTA 11 planned treatment interruption arm or continuous ART arm. Unique molecular identifiers were included in an RNA-based 3' RACE TCR library. TCRdb recomputed calls from the 3' RACE reads with MiXCR, one row per CDR3 protein. The data hold fewer than 45,000 distinct CDR3 sequences, with 5% to 8% observed a single time. The sample in question was CD45RA+ CD4+ T cells from PBMCs, pooled from several time points, obtained from a donor given antiretroviral therapy, either interrupted or continuous. Subset noted: naive CD4+ CD45RA+ CD45RO- T cells. These TCRs come from a pool of human donors with HIV.

In its sample, this clonotype was seen many times. This rearrangement joins TRBV12-3 or TRBV12-4 to TRBJ2-6, with a possible D match to TRBD1 (6 bases). This CDR3 spans 18 amino acids. V lost 2 bases and J 0 bases, leaving 14 bases between the germline ends. The CDR3 DNA sequence: TGTGCCAGCAGTTTAAGAGCAGGGGCCCTCTCTGGGGCCAACGTCCTGACTTTC. Protein sequence: CASSLRAGALSGANVLTF.

This clonotype was observed a handful of times. V gene TRBV5-1 combines with J gene TRBJ2-5, with 14 bases lining up with TRBD2. The ends lost 3 bases at V and 2 bases at J; junction bases unmatched: 3. CDR3 length: 16 amino acids. Per germline, CDR1 SGHRS and CDR2 YFSETQ. CDR3 sequence (DNA): TGCGCCAGCAGCTCCGGGACTAGCGGGAGTCAAGAGACCCAGTACTTC. Protein sequence: CASSSGTSGSQETQYF.

In its sample, this clonotype was seen many times. The CDR3: CASSLATSGLTGELFF. In nucleotides, the CDR3 is TGTGCCAGCAGCTTAGCGACTAGCGGGCTAACCGGGGAGCTGTTTTTT. The rearrangement uses TRBV7-6 and TRBJ2-2, with 10 positions matching TRBD2. CDR1 SGHVS and CDR2 FNYEAQ come from the germline V gene. Trimming cost V 0 bases and J 5 bases; bases outside gene matches: 3. CDR3 size: 16 residues.

The CDR3 region is CASSPIIPGDIQYF. CDR3 nucleotides: TGCGCCAGCAGCCCCATTATCCCGGGGGACATTCAGTACTTC. V usage is TRBV5-1 and J usage is TRBJ2-4; a possible D gene is TRBD2 (6 bases). The CDR3 extends over 14 amino acids. Trimming took 4 bases from V and 8 from J, leaving 16 bases between them. Germline V CDR1 and CDR2: SGHRS, YFSETQ. Looking up the rest from reference TRBV5-1 and TRBJ2-4 gives the full variable domain: KAGVTQTPRYLIKTRGQQVTLSCSPISGHRSVSWYQQTPGQGLQFLFEYFSETQRNKGNFPGRFSGRQFSNSRSEMNVSTLELGDSALYLCASSPIIPGDIQYFGAGTRLSVL.

This clonotype was detected ten times or more. The CDR3 DNA sequence: TGTGCCAGCTCTCTCGACTGGGGGGGACAGTACTTC. Translated, it gives CASSLDWGGQYF. This chain connects TRBV13 to TRBJ2-7, with 7 positions matching TRBD2. From germline, CDR1 is PRHDT and CDR2 FYEKMQ (reference sequence). CDR3 size: 12 residues. The J segment lost 10 bases and the V segment lost 8 bases, leaving 11 bases of the junction unmatched.

This clonotype was seen more than once but under ten times. This chain links TRBV6-4 with TRBJ2-5; D gene uncertain. Germline CDR1 reads MRHNA; CDR2 reads SNTAGT. Trimming took 7 bases from V and 4 from J, leaving 16 bases between them. The CDR3 contains 14 residues. The CDR3 loop reads CASTMFATGETQYF. The CDR3 nucleotides are TGTGCCAGCACAATGTTCGCGACGGGAGAGACCCAGTACTTC.

The chain uses TRBV7-2 and TRBJ2-7, with D possibly TRBD2 on 7 matching bases. Per germline, CDR1 SGHTA and CDR2 FQGNSA. The CDR3 is 16 amino acids. Trimming left V 1 base short and J 6 bases short, with 19 bases between. The CDR3 DNA is TGTGCCAGCAGCTTAGTGGGGGGGCCCCTTTCGCGCGAGCAGTACTTC. It specifies CASSLVGGPLSREQYF.

The chain is built from TRBV5-4 and TRBJ1-1; no reliable D call. Deletions cut 1 base from V and 3 bases from J, with 7 bases between. The germline CDR1 and CDR2 sequences are SGHNT and YYREEE (reference sequence). There are 13 residues in the CDR3. CDR3 in amino acids: CASSLRWDTEAFF. In DNA form, the CDR3 reads TGTGCCAGCAGCTTGAGGTGGGACACTGAAGCTTTCTTT.

The sample holds many counts of this clonotype. V and J are TRBV29-1 and TRBJ2-1; 10 nucleotides line up with TRBD2. The CDR3 loop spans 13 amino acids. Trimming at V came to 8 bases and at J to 9 bases, leaving 10 bases not matched to a gene. Germline loops: CDR1 SQVTM, CDR2 ANQGSEA. The CDR3 bases are TGCAGCTCGCAAGCGGGAGGGCCGGGTGAGCAGTTCTTC. Residues: CSSQAGGPGEQFF.

This clonotype was seen repeatedly, ten times or more. V is TRBV10-3 and J is TRBJ2-5; D call uncertain. Per germline, CDR1 ENHRY and CDR2 SYGVKD. V was trimmed by 2 bases and J by 3 bases, leaving 4 bases between them. This CDR3 is 12 amino acids long. This chain's CDR3 is CAISEREETQYF. In DNA form, the CDR3 reads TGTGCCATCAGTGAGAGGGAAGAGACCCAGTACTTC.

This clonotype was counted at least ten times. V is TRBV20-1 and J is TRBJ2-3; 9 bases are a match to TRBD2. This CDR3 region has 15 residues. J was trimmed by 0 bases and V by 2 bases; bases with no gene match: 3. The germline CDR1 and CDR2 sequences are DFQATT and SNEGSKA (reference sequence). The DNA for the CDR3 is TGCAGTGCTAGAAGGCTAGCGGGGAGCACAGATACGCAGTATTTT. Its protein product is CSARRLAGSTDTQYF.

This clonotype showed up many times. The V gene is TRBV5-1, the J gene TRBJ2-3, with TRBD1 matching over 8 bases. Germline CDR1 and CDR2: SGHRS and YFSETQ. The CDR3 totals 15 residues. The ends lost 0 bases at V and 2 bases at J; junction bases unmatched: 2. CDR3 sequence (DNA): TGCGCCAGCAGCTTGGGGACAGGGAACACAGATACGCAGTATTTT. Its protein product is CASSLGTGNTDTQYF.

CDR3 protein: CASSQDPTGMNSPLHF. The DNA of the CDR3 is TGTGCCAGCAGCCAAGACCCGACAGGGATGAATTCACCCCTCCACTTT. This chain uses TRBV12-1 with TRBJ1-6; the DNA was not used to check the table's D call, TRBD1. TRBV12-1 represents a pseudogene. This CDR3 spans 16 amino acids.

This clonotype has a single count. The chain couples TRBV28 to TRBJ2-1, with D possibly called TRBD1 or TRBD2 (5 bases each). This CDR3 region has 17 residues. The V end lost 5 bases, the J end lost 0 bases, and 17 bases lay between the germline ends. Germline CDR1 reads MDHEN; CDR2 reads SYDVKM. The CDR3 here is CASSPFPGTSSYNEQFF. The CDR3 region has the DNA TGTGCCAGCAGTCCATTCCCGGGGACCTCCTCCTACAATGAGCAGTTCTTC.

This clonotype was seen many times. The rearrangement links TRBV25-1 to TRBJ1-5; no clear D. Germline lookup yields CDR1 MGHDK and CDR2 SYGVNS. The CDR3 runs 13 residues. The V and J ends lost 2 bases and 3 bases respectively, with 5 bases between them. CDR3 in DNA: TGTGCCAGCAGTGAACGGTTCAATCAGCCCCAGCATTTT. Residues: CASSERFNQPQHF. The variable domain in full, completed from reference TRBV25-1 and TRBJ1-5, reads EADIYQTPRYLVIGTGKKITLECSQTMGHDKMYWYQQDPGMELHLIHYSYGVNSTEKGDLSSESTVSRIRTEHFPLTLESARPSHTSQYLCASSERFNQPQHFGDGTRLSIL.

On this clonotype itself: A read error may account for a junction end that differs from germline. CDR3 sequence (DNA): TGTGCCAGCTCTTTCCGACTGGGGACTAGTGCAGAAACGCTGTATTTT. Amino acid sequence: CASSFRLGTSAETLYF. This chain connects TRBV13 to TRBJ2-3, with 8 bases aligning to TRBD2. CDR3 length: 16 residues. Germline V lookup: CDR1 PRHDT, CDR2 FYEKMQ (reference sequence).

This clonotype was recorded many times. As DNA, the CDR3 is TGTGCCAGCAGAAAGGGACAGTCGAGGGATGAGACCCAGTACTTC. Its translation is CASRKGQSRDETQYF. The V call is TRBV6-5, the J call TRBJ2-5; TRBD1 agrees at 7 bases. V lost 6 bases, J lost 5 bases, and 12 bases stayed unmatched. Germline lookup yields CDR1 MNHEY and CDR2 SVGAGI. This CDR3 contains 15 residues.

This clonotype was seen many times. The V call is TRBV12-3 or TRBV12-4, the J call TRBJ2-3; D might be TRBD1 (5 bases). The ends were cut back, 7 bases at V and 0 bases at J, with 14 bases in the middle. There are 15 residues in the CDR3. The CDR3 loop is CASTVQERSTDTQYF. The DNA for the CDR3 is TGTGCCAGCACCGTACAGGAAAGGAGCACAGATACGCAGTATTTT.

This clonotype was picked up many times. The chain links TRBV4-1 to TRBJ2-3; 7 bases are shared with TRBD2. This CDR3 contains 16 residues. The V gene's germline CDR1 is MGHRA and CDR2 YSYEKL. V lost 1 base and J lost 2; bases outside the gene matches: 6. Written as DNA, the CDR3 is TGCGCCAGCAGCCAAGGCTCTAGCGGTATCACAGATACGCAGTATTTT. This encodes CASSQGSSGITDTQYF.

This clonotype was seen ten or more times. The chain uses TRBV5-1 and TRBJ2-1, with no clear D. The CDR3 extends over 13 amino acids. The V gene lost 4 bases and the J gene lost 8 bases, with 13 bases spanning the gap. Germline V gene lookup returns CDR1 SGHRS and CDR2 YFSETQ. The CDR3 DNA follows: TGCGCCAGCAGCGCCGGGCCAGAGGATGAGCAGTTCTTC. It is translated as CASSAGPEDEQFF.

This clonotype was seen many times. V gene TRBV27 combines with J gene TRBJ1-2; D gene ambiguous. This CDR3 is built from 15 residues. CDR1 MNHEY and CDR2 SMNVEV come from the germline V gene (reference sequence). Deletions cut 4 bases from V and 5 bases from J, with 17 bases between. The CDR3: CASSSRPSQTYGYTF. Written as DNA, the CDR3 is TGTGCCAGCAGTTCCCGTCCGAGCCAGACTTATGGCTACACCTTC.